Below, 5 T cell receptor beta chains from the same sample are listed, as sequenced in a study of blood T cell repertoires in COVID-19. Repertoires were generated with immunoSEQ multiplex PCR, while TCRdb's copy carries only in-frame clones and drops some. The sample has 25,000 to 35,000 clones, 85% seen once; the top ten hold roughly 23%. Sequencing was carried out using peripheral blood. These receptors all stem from a human donor in a cohort sampled during active COVID-19.

This clone was recorded a few times. The gene calls are TRBV5-5 and TRBJ1-5; 9 nucleotides match TRBD1. The CDR3 loop spans 16 amino acids. The J segment lost 0 bases and the V segment lost 4 bases, leaving 5 bases of the junction unmatched. The germline V gene encodes CDR1 SGHKS and CDR2 YYEKEE (reference sequence). CDR3 coding DNA: TGTGCCAGCAGCAGGGACAGGGCGAATAGCAATCAGCCCCAGCATTTT. This translates into CASSRDRANSNQPQHF.

This rearrangement joins TRBV19 to TRBJ2-2; D gene uncertain. CDR1 and CDR2 (germline): LNHDA, SQIVND (reference sequence). V was pared by 9 bases and J by 1 base, with 9 bases between. The CDR3 has 13 residues. The CDR3 nucleotides read TGTGCCAGCCGGAACAGGAACACCGGGGAGCTGTTTTTT. This sequence encodes CASRNRNTGELFF.

The chain links TRBV2 to TRBJ1-2; TRBD1 matches 8 bases. The CDR3 is 14 amino acids. V shed 5 bases, J shed 0 bases, and the junction held 2 bases outside the gene matches. The germline V gene encodes CDR1 SNHLY and CDR2 FYNNEI. The CDR3: CASSYRGANYGYTF. CDR3 bases: TGTGCCAGCAGTTACAGGGGGGCTAACTATGGCTACACCTTC.

This rearrangement joins TRBV7-2 to TRBJ1-1, with a possible D match to TRBD1 (5 bases). The germline V gene encodes CDR1 SGHTA and CDR2 FQGNSA. CDR3 length: 14 amino acids. The ends were cut back, 5 bases at V and 1 base at J, with 11 bases in the middle. The CDR3 DNA reads TGTGCCAGCAGCCGGCCAGGGCGGAACACTGAAGCTTTCTTT. Amino acid sequence: CASSRPGRNTEAFF.

The CDR3 nucleotides read TGTGCCGGACGACAGGGTCACAGCTCCTATAATTCACCCCTCCACTTT. This codes for CAGRQGHSSYNSPLHF. The genes are TRBV28 and TRBJ1-6; TRBD1 matches at 7 bases. This CDR3 has 16 amino acids. Germline V gene sequence: CDR1 MDHEN, CDR2 SYDVKM. J lost 0 bases, V lost 11 bases, and 10 bases had no gene match.